Sequencing of this T cell receptor beta chain was carried out in a study of spatial heterogeneity in lung cancer. TCRdb called the 5' RACE reads again in MiXCR, with one record for every CDR3 protein. The sample consists of roughly 17,000 distinct CDR3 sequences, 9.6% of them appearing once. Described time point: sample taken at primary tumor resection. There are many counts of this clonotype. Its antigen is not identified. With the library built for alpha chains, this beta chain is off target and its frequency is not meaningful. General study findings and limits: It was found that expanded intratumoral alpha and beta TCR counts tracked tumor mutation counts.

The CDR3 contains 15 residues. After removal of 2 bases from V and 3 bases from J, the junction contained 6 bases not matched to a gene. Germline assignment: CDR1 SGHNT and CDR2 YYREEE (reference sequence). The receptor comes from a female donor with early-stage non-small cell lung cancer. This chain links TRBV5-4 with TRBJ2-5, with 8 bases lining up with TRBD1. The sequenced sample was lung tumor tissue, obtained at surgery. CDR3 sequence (DNA): TGTGCCAGCAGCTTAGGACAGGGCGGAAAAGAGACCCAGTACTTC. Amino acid sequence: CASSLGQGGKETQYF.